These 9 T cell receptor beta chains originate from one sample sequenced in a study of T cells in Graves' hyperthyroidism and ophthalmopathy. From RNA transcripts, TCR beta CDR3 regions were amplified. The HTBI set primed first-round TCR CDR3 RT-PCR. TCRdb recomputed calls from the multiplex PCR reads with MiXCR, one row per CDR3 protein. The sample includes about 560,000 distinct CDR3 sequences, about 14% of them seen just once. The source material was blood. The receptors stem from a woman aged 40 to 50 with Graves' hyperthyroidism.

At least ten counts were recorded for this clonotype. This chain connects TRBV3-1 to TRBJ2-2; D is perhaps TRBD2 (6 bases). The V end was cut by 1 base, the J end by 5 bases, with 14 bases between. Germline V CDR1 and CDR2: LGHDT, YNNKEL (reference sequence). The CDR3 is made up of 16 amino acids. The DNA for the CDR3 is TGTGCCAGCAGCCAAGTCGGAGGGAGTGGGACCGGGGAGCTGTTTTTT. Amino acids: CASSQVGGSGTGELFF.

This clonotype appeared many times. The CDR3 is CSVGLRADYGYTF. In DNA form, the CDR3 reads TGCAGCGTTGGATTGCGGGCGGACTATGGCTACACCTTC. V usage is TRBV29-1 and J usage is TRBJ1-2; no reliable D call. This CDR3 region has 13 residues. The V gene's germline CDR1 is SQVTM and CDR2 ANQGSEA. V lost 4 bases and J 3 bases, leaving 12 bases between the germline ends.

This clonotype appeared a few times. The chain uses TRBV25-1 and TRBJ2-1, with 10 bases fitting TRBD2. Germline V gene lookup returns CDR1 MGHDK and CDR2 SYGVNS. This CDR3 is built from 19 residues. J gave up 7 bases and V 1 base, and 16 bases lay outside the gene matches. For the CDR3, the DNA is TGTGCCAGCAGTGAATCAGGGAGTCTAGCGGGAGTCGTAGGAAATGAGCAGTTCTTC. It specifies CASSESGSLAGVVGNEQFF.

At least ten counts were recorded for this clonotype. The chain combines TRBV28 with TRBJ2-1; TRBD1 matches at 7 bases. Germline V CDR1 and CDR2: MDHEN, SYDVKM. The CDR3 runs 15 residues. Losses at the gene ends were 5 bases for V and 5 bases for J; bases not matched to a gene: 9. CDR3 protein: CASSQQGKGNNEQFF. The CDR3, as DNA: TGTGCCAGCAGTCAACAGGGGAAAGGAAACAATGAGCAGTTCTTC.

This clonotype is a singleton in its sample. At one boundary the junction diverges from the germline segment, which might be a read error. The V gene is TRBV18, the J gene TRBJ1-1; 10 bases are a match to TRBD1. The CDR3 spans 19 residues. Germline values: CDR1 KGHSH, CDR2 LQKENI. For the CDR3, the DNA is TGTGTCAGCTCACTCCTAGGGGGTCGGGACAGGGGATTGAACACTGAAGCTTTCTTT. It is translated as CVSSLLGGRDRGLNTEAFF.

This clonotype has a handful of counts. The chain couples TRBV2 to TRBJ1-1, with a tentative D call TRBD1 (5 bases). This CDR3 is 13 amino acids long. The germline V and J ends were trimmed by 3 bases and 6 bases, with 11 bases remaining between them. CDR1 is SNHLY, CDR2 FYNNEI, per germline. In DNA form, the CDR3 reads TGTGCCAGCAGTGAGGGAGGGGTACCTGAAGCTTTCTTT. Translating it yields CASSEGGVPEAFF.

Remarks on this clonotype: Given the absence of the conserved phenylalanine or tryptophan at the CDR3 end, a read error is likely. CDR3 amino acids: CASSLGGSLSYEQYL. The DNA of the CDR3 is TGTGCCAGCAGCTTAGGTGGCAGCCTCTCCTACGAGCAGTACTTA. V and J are TRBV13 and TRBJ2-7; D call uncertain. Trimming took 0 bases from V and 0 from J, leaving 9 bases between them. Germline CDR1 reads PRHDT; CDR2 reads FYEKMQ (reference sequence). The CDR3 is 15 residues long.

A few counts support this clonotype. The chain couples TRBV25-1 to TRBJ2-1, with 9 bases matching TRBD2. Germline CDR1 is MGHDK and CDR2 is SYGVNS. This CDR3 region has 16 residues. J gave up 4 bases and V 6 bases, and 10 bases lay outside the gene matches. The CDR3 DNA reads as TGTGCCAGCAGCGTTATAGCGGGAGTACCGTACAATGAGCAGTTCTTC. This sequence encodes CASSVIAGVPYNEQFF. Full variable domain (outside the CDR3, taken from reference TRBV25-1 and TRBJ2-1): EADIYQTPRYLVIGTGKKITLECSQTMGHDKMYWYQQDPGMELHLIHYSYGVNSTEKGDLSSESTVSRIRTEHFPLTLESARPSHTSQYLCASSVIAGVPYNEQFFGPGTRLTVL.

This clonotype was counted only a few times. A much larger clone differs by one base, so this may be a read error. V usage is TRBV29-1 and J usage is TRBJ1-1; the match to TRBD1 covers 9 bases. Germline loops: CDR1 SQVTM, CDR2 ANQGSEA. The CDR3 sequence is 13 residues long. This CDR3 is CSVWDRAMAETFF. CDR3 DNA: TGCAGCGTATGGGACAGGGCTATGGCTGAAACTTTCTTT. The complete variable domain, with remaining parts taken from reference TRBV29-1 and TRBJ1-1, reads SAVISQKPSRDICQRGTSLTIQCQVDSQVTMMFWYRQQPGQSLTLIATANQGSEATYESGFVIDKFPISRPNLTFSTLTVSNMSPEDSSIYLCSVWDRAMAETFFGQGTRLTVV.